Below are 14 T cell receptor beta chains sequenced from a single sample in a study of tumor-infiltrating lymphocytes in primary liver carcinoma (dated by TCRdb to 2016 to 2017). Sequencing took place on an Illumina HiSeq 2500. Using a constant-region primer and ProtoScript II reverse transcriptase, TCRbeta-specific cDNA was reverse-transcribed from about 460 ng total RNA. The TCRbeta libraries were prepared through three rounds of nested multiplex PCR following a slightly modified ARM-PCR procedure. Each of the first two PCR rounds ran for about 10 cycles and used multiplex TRBV1-TRBV30 forward primers together with a Cbeta reverse primer. TCRdb reran the public reads through fastp at Q25 and MiXCR, keeping productive beta chains. Entries are consolidated by CDR3 protein sequence, retaining the most common genes and DNA. This sample is represented by around 37,000 distinct CDR3 sequences; more than 70% of them were singletons. The ten largest clones take up 37% of the sample.

Total RNA and DNA were co-extracted from roughly 20-30 mg of bulk tissue with the AllPrep DNA/RNA mini kit, without cell sorting. Material for sequencing was tumor-adjacent normal liver tissue. The receptor set was obtained from a man between 40 and 49 years old with primary liver carcinoma and hepatitis B virus infection.

The V and J genes are TRBV6-2 or TRBV6-3 and TRBJ1-1, with D possibly being TRBD1 (5 bases). Germline CDR1 and CDR2: MNHEY and SVGEGT. This CDR3 region has 14 residues. V lost 9 bases to trimming and J lost 0 bases, with 14 bases between them. The CDR3: CARRRVGVNTEAFF. The CDR3 nucleotides are TGTGCCAGACGGCGAGTGGGGGTGAACACTGAAGCTTTCTTT.

Of note for this clonotype: One junction end does not reproduce the germline sequence, and a read error may be involved. This sequence joins TRBV6-5 and TRBJ2-7, with D hard to call. Germline lookup yields CDR1 MNHEY and CDR2 SVGAGI. CDR3 length equals 13 residues. In DNA form, the CDR3 reads TGTACCAGCAAAATAACGGATAACTACGAGCAGTACTTC. Residues: CTSKITDNYEQYF.

As to this clonotype: This CDR3 fails to terminate in the conserved phenylalanine or tryptophan, so it likely reflects a read error. The chain has TRBV4-1 and TRBJ2-2, with TRBD2 as a possible D gene (6 bases). The ends were cut back, 1 base at V and 7 bases at J, with 16 bases in the middle. There are 16 residues in the CDR3. CDR1 is MGHRA, CDR2 YSYEKL, per germline. CDR3: CASSQAGGRWGGELFY. The CDR3 coding sequence is TGCGCCAGCAGCCAAGCTGGAGGGAGATGGGGCGGGGAGCTGTTTTAT.

The chain recombines TRBV6-5 with TRBJ2-1; D perhaps matches TRBD2 (6 bases). This CDR3 has 13 amino acids. V was trimmed by 5 bases and J by 9 bases, leaving 14 bases between them. Germline loops: CDR1 MNHEY, CDR2 SVGAGI. CDR3 loop: CASSRGKRSEQFF. The CDR3 nucleotides are TGTGCCAGCAGTCGCGGGAAACGAAGTGAGCAGTTCTTC.

A note on this clonotype: No conserved phenylalanine or tryptophan ends this CDR3, so it is likely a read error. The rearrangement uses TRBV6-5 and TRBJ2-3, with 7 bases aligning to TRBD2. CDR1 is MNHEY and CDR2 is SVGAGI in the germline V gene. The CDR3 consists of 15 residues. CDR3 in DNA: TGTGCAAGCAACCCAGGACTAGTGGGAGTAGATACACAGTATTTG. Translated: CASNPGLVGVDTQYL.

Details on this clonotype: This could be a read error, since a much larger clone is one nucleotide away. The chain has TRBV2 and TRBJ2-1; the D is unclear. Trimming pared 5 bases from V and 4 bases from J, leaving 12 bases between. There are 14 residues in the CDR3. The V gene's germline CDR1 is SNHLY and CDR2 FYNNEI. This chain's CDR3 is CASSCLAGYNEQFF. The CDR3 region has the DNA TGTGCCAGCAGTTGTTTAGCTGGATACAATGAGCAGTTCTTC.

This clonotype is deemed medium-sized. J is TRBJ1-2 and V is TRBV6-2 or TRBV6-3, with D hard to call. Germline loops: CDR1 MNHEY, CDR2 SVGEGT. The V and J ends lost 7 bases and 6 bases respectively, with 6 bases between them. The CDR3 loop spans 10 amino acids. The CDR3 region has the DNA TGTGCCAGCACCATGGATGGCTACACCTTC. Translating gives CASTMDGYTF.

Concerning this clonotype itself: The germline gene is not matched at one end of the junction; a read error may be the cause. V gene TRBV12-3 or TRBV12-4 combines with J gene TRBJ1-2; TRBD1 aligns across 8 bases. The CDR3 is 15 amino acids. Written as DNA, the CDR3 is TGTGTCAGCAGTTTACCGGCTCAGGGGGCTGATGGCTACACCTTC. It codes for CVSSLPAQGADGYTF.

To note about this clonotype: With a much larger clone just one base away, this may be a read error. V and J are TRBV19 and TRBJ1-1; D unclear. This CDR3 contains 13 residues. Germline V gene sequence: CDR1 LNHDA, CDR2 SQIVND (reference sequence). The CDR3 nucleotides are TGTGCCAGTAGTATACGAACGAACACTGAAGTTTTCTTT. Its translation is CASSIRTNTEVFF.

In the case of this clonotype: A junction boundary mismatches the germline segment, possibly from a read error. V usage is TRBV7-8 and J usage is TRBJ1-2; D not resolved. The CDR3 covers 16 residues. Germline-derived CDR1 and CDR2 are SGHVS and FQNEAQ. CDR3 DNA: TGTGGCAGCAGCGAGGACTCACGGTCGATCGCCTATGGCTACGCCTTC. Its protein is CGSSEDSRSIAYGYAF.

As for this clonotype: At one end the junction does not follow the germline gene, possibly because of a read error. The chain carries TRBV10-3 and TRBJ1-1, with D perhaps matching TRBD1 (5 bases). The CDR3 totals 13 residues. Germline V CDR1 and CDR2: ENHRY, SYGVKD. The CDR3 here is CAIRDTLDTEDFF. The CDR3 nucleotides are TGTGCCATCAGGGACACCCTGGACACTGAAGATTTCTTT.

Notes on this clonotype: The junction does not match germline at one end; this may be a read error. This chain connects TRBV12-3 or TRBV12-4 to TRBJ1-3, with D possibly TRBD1 on 5 matching bases. This CDR3 comprises 17 residues. CDR3 bases: TGTGACAGCAACGGAATCCGGGGCAGCTCATCTGGAAACACCATATATTTT. Translated: CDSNGIRGSSSGNTIYF.

Turning to this clonotype: The CDR3 end shows no conserved phenylalanine or tryptophan, and so a read error is likely. The limits of the CDR3 on the DNA are not certain, so only TCRdb's listed CDR3 is given. V and J are TRBV6-2 or TRBV6-3 and TRBJ2-3; the D segment call TRBD1 is taken from the table without a DNA check. Germline assignment: CDR1 MNHEY and CDR2 SVGEGT. The CDR3 is 16 residues long, ends included. This CDR3 reads CASSFLGWLGGDTQYL.

On this clonotype: Germline and junction disagree at one end, which may indicate a read error. This chain joins TRBV11-2 and TRBJ2-5, with TRBD2 identical over 8 bases. Per germline, CDR1 SGHAT and CDR2 FQNNGV. This CDR3 spans 14 amino acids. The CDR3 loop reads CTSSLSGGLETQYF. CDR3 in DNA: TGTACCAGCAGCCTCAGCGGGGGACTAGAGACCCAGTACTTC.